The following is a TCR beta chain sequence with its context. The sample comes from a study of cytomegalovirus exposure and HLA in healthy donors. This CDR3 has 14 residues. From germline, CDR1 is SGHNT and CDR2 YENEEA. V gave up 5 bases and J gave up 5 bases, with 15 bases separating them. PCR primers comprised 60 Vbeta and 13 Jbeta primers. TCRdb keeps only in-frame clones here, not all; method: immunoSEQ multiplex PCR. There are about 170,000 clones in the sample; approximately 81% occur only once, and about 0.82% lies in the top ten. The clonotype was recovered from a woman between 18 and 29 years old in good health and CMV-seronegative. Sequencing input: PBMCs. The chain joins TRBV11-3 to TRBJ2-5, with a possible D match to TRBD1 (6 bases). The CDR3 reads CASSAKQGRETQYF. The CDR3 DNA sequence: TGTGCCAGCAGCGCAAAACAGGGAAGGGAGACCCAGTACTTC.